This is a list of T cell receptor beta chains from one sample in a study of T cells in Graves' hyperthyroidism and ophthalmopathy. TCRdb reanalysed the multiplex PCR reads using MiXCR and keeps one entry per CDR3 protein. This sample yields about 600,000 distinct CDR3 sequences, of which 12% to 15% are seen a single time; roughly 7% belongs to the top ten. The sequenced sample consisted of blood. These receptors originate from a woman under 30 with Graves' ophthalmopathy. CDR3s include the opening cysteine and the closing phenylalanine or tryptophan. D genes are given only for firm matches. Where a row states a size, it is once, few, many or the class of an expanded clone; other rows omit it.

clone_size j_call d_call v_call cdr3_nt cdr3_aa
NA TRBJ1-2 NA TRBV14 TGTGCCAGCAGTGGCTACACCTTC CASSGYTF
few TRBJ2-3 NA TRBV9 TGTGCCAGCAGCGGAGTGGCAGATACGCAGTATTTT CASSGVADTQYF
many TRBJ2-3 NA TRBV12-3/TRBV12-4 TGTGCCAGCACCCCTCGACTCCGGCCCAACTTCGGGGAGGCTAGCACAGATACGCAGTATTTT CASTPRLRPNFGEASTDTQYF
many TRBJ2-4 NA TRBV27 TGTGCCAGCGCGGCTCCGGTCAAAAACATTCAGTACTTC CASAAPVKNIQYF
many TRBJ1-1 NA TRBV20-1 TGCAGTGCTCTAACAGGGAGCACTGAAGCTTTCTTT CSALTGSTEAFF
many TRBJ2-1 TRBD2 TRBV12-3/TRBV12-4 TGTGCCAGCAGTTCACTAGCGGGAGGGTCGGCCAATGAGCAGTTCTTC CASSSLAGGSANEQFF
few TRBJ2-7 TRBD2 TRBV9 TGTGCCAGCAGCGTAGGCAGCGGGATAAGCTCCTACGAGCAGTACTTC CASSVGSGISSYEQYF
NA TRBJ2-1 NA TRBV14 TGTGCCAGCAGCCAAGAGTGGGGGCAGGGGTACCGCGATGAGCAGTTCTTC CASSQEWGQGYRDEQFF
many TRBJ2-7 NA TRBV7-6 TGTGCCAGCAGCTTAGTACTTGGGGGTGGCGTGACCTACGAGCAGTACTTC CASSLVLGGGVTYEQYF
few TRBJ1-3 NA TRBV5-1 TGCGCCAGCGGTACCGGGGGCGGAGGAAACACCATATATTTT CASGTGGGGNTIYF
few TRBJ1-4 TRBD1 TRBV6-1 TGTGCCAGCAGCTCTCTAATACAGGGGGCGGGTGAAAAACTGTTTTTT CASSSLIQGAGEKLFF
few TRBJ2-3 NA TRBV20-1 TGCAGTGCTAGTAGCGAGGACACAGATACGCAGTATTTT CSASSEDTDTQYF
many TRBJ1-1 NA TRBV6-6 TGTGCCAGCAGTTACCGGGCAGGGAACACTGAAGCTTTCTTT CASSYRAGNTEAFF
many TRBJ1-4 NA TRBV12-3/TRBV12-4 TGTGCCAGCAGTTTAGGAATCAATAATGAAAAACTGTTTTTT CASSLGINNEKLFF
few TRBJ2-7 NA TRBV20-1 TGCAGTGCGATAGCAGCTACCCCCTACGAGCAGTACTTC CSAIAATPYEQYF
many TRBJ2-1 TRBD1 TRBV6-2/TRBV6-3 TGTGCCAGCAGGGGACAGGGGTACAATGAGCAGTTCTTC CASRGQGYNEQFF